This is a list of T cell receptor beta chains from one sample in a study of blood T cell repertoires in COVID-19. TCRdb keeps only in-frame clones here, not all; method: immunoSEQ multiplex PCR. The table shows some 210,000 clones, with approximately 80% occurring only once. The material sequenced was peripheral blood. The receptors stem from a human donor in a cohort sampled during active COVID-19. Both conserved end residues are part of each CDR3. Fields, in order: V gene, J gene, D gene, clone size, CDR3 protein, CDR3 DNA. A D gene is named only where the DNA matches it firmly. Expanded clones get a size class; other rows say once, few or many, or leave the size out.

TRBV14,TRBJ1-2,-,-,CASSQVGGNNYGYTF,TGTGCCAGCAGCCAAGTGGGGGGAAATAACTATGGCTACACCTTC
TRBV5-5,TRBJ1-2,-,few,CASSLIVGGDGYTF,TGTGCCAGCAGCTTGATAGTTGGTGGTGATGGCTACACCTTC
TRBV28,TRBJ2-5,TRBD2,-,CASRAGTRIGETQYF,TGTGCCAGCAGGGCCGGGACTAGGATCGGGGAGACCCAGTACTTC
TRBV7-3,TRBJ1-1,TRBD1,-,CASSFNRGTEAFF,TGTGCCAGCAGTTTTAACAGGGGCACTGAAGCTTTCTTT
TRBV18,TRBJ1-1,-,-,CASSPTGNTEAFF,TGTGCCAGCTCACCTACTGGGAACACTGAAGCTTTCTTT
TRBV15,TRBJ1-2,TRBD1,-,CATSRLWDRGGGYTF,TGTGCCACCAGCCGCCTGTGGGACAGGGGGGGCGGCTACACCTTC
TRBV2,TRBJ2-2,-,-,CASSEGGYSGELFF,TGTGCCAGCAGTGAAGGGGGCTATAGCGGGGAGCTGTTTTTT
TRBV6-5,TRBJ2-2,TRBD1,-,CASMTGSGELFF,TGTGCCAGCATGACAGGGTCCGGGGAGCTGTTTTTT
TRBV7-9,TRBJ1-2,-,-,CASSPGVRGYTF,TGTGCCAGCAGCCCCGGAGTGCGCGGCTACACCTTC
TRBV5-1,TRBJ2-2,TRBD2,few,CASSQSGRGSGELFF,TGCGCCAGCAGCCAAAGCGGGAGGGGTTCTGGGGAGCTGTTTTTT
TRBV6-6,TRBJ2-7,TRBD1,-,CASRPPGQGRYEQYF,TGTGCCAGCAGACCGCCGGGACAGGGGCGCTACGAGCAGTACTTC
TRBV27,TRBJ1-6,-,-,CASRSQGLTGNTPLHF,TGTGCCAGCAGATCCCAGGGGCTCACCGGGAATACACCCCTCCACTTT
TRBV2,TRBJ2-5,TRBD1,-,CASSALGTGEETQYF,TGTGCCAGCAGTGCACTCGGGACAGGGGAGGAGACCCAGTACTTC
TRBV6-5,TRBJ1-1,-,few,CASSYSINLVTEAFF,TGTGCCAGCAGTTACTCGATTAACTTAGTTACTGAAGCTTTCTTT
TRBV6-5,TRBJ1-3,-,-,CASSLRGTGNTIYF,TGTGCCAGCAGCCTCAGAGGAACTGGAAACACCATATATTTT
TRBV25-1,TRBJ2-2,-,once,CASSERGAGELFF,TGTGCCAGCAGTGAAAGGGGTGCCGGGGAGCTGTTTTTT
TRBV28,TRBJ1-1,-,-,CASHRRSEAFF,TGTGCCAGCCACAGGCGGAGTGAAGCTTTCTTT
TRBV29-1,TRBJ1-1,TRBD1,-,CSAEGTVAEAFF,TGCAGCGCGGAAGGGACAGTCGCTGAAGCTTTCTTT
TRBV27,TRBJ1-3,-,-,CASSLRSGRASGNTIYF,TGTGCCAGCAGTTTAAGGTCCGGCAGGGCCTCTGGAAACACCATATATTTT
TRBV7-9,TRBJ1-5,TRBD1,once,CASSVGTGGQPQHF,TGTGCCAGCAGCGTAGGGACAGGGGGTCAGCCCCAGCATTTT
TRBV29-1,TRBJ2-5,TRBD1,once,CSTSGQLLLGGETQYF,TGCAGCACCTCGGGACAGTTACTCCTGGGTGGGGAGACCCAGTACTTC
TRBV2,TRBJ1-4,-,-,CASIRERLSTNEKLFF,TGTGCCAGCATTCGGGAGAGACTGTCAACTAATGAAAAACTGTTTTTT
TRBV3-1/TRBV3-2,TRBJ2-5,-,-,CASSQTDGIRTQYF,TGTGCCAGCAGCCAGACGGACGGGATACGGACCCAGTACTTC
TRBV18,TRBJ1-2,TRBD1,once,CASSRGQPYGYTF,TGTGCCAGCTCACGGGGACAGCCCTATGGCTACACCTTC